The text below deals with one T cell receptor beta chain. The data derive from a study of control samples from healthy donors and cancer patients. Sequencing was performed with immunoSEQ multiplex PCR; in TCRdb, only in-frame clones are kept and a portion is missing. The sample contains under 95,000 clones, 91% of which appear only once. V was trimmed by 6 bases and J by 0 bases, leaving 11 bases between them. The CDR3 is made up of 15 amino acids. The V gene's germline CDR1 is MNHEY and CDR2 SVGAGI. The chain has TRBV6-5 and TRBJ2-2; no reliable D call. Sequencing input: blood. The receptor was derived from a woman in her twenties or thirties in good health. The CDR3 nucleotides are TGTGCCAGCAGCACTGGGATAACGAACACCGGGGAGCTGTTTTTT. Amino acid sequence: CASSTGITNTGELFF.